The rows below give T cell receptor beta chains drawn from one sample of a study of CD8+ T cells in alopecia areata. TCRdb's copy holds only in-frame clones and misses some; the assay was immunoSEQ multiplex PCR. The sample yields about 130,000 clones, 50% to 60% seen once. Here the sequenced sample was CD4+ T cells sorted from blood, taken at week 0. All receptors come from a human donor with alopecia areata. Each CDR3 is given with its conserved first and last residue. The D gene is left open where the match is weak. Not every row has a clone size; where given, it reads once, few, many or a size class.

clone size	J gene	D gene	V gene	CDR3 DNA	CDR3 protein
few	TRBJ2-7	.	TRBV7-3	TGTGCCAGCAGCTCGGAGGGGCTAGGCCCCTACGAGCAGTACTTC	CASSSEGLGPYEQYF
few	TRBJ2-5	.	TRBV15	TGTGCCACCAGCAGACTGGAATTTGGGCAACAAGAGACCCAGTACTTC	CATSRLEFGQQETQYF
.	TRBJ1-2	.	TRBV19	TGTGCCAGTAGCTCATCAGACAGGCCGGTCTTC	CASSSSDRPVF
once	TRBJ2-7	.	TRBV30	TGTGCCTGGAGTCTGGGATCCTACGAGCAGTACTTC	CAWSLGSYEQYF
.	TRBJ1-2	TRBD1	TRBV27	TGTGCCAGCTACGGGACAGGGGGTAATGGCTACACCTTC	CASYGTGGNGYTF
.	TRBJ2-3	TRBD2	TRBV6-6	TGTGCCAGCAGCCACGGGGGGAGCACAGATACGCAGTATTTT	CASSHGGSTDTQYF
.	TRBJ2-5	.	TRBV19	TGTGCCAGTGTTGAACGGGGGCAAGAGACCCAGTACTTC	CASVERGQETQYF
few	TRBJ2-5	.	TRBV28	TGTGCCAGCAGTACCTCGGAAGAGACCCAGTACTTC	CASSTSEETQYF
.	TRBJ2-2	.	TRBV6-1	TGTGCCAGCACCGAGCCGGGGGCGAACACCGGGGAGCTGTTTTTT	CASTEPGANTGELFF
.	TRBJ2-1	.	TRBV27	TGTGCCAGCAGTTCATTAAGGGGTGCGTACAATGAGCAGTTCTTC	CASSSLRGAYNEQFF
.	TRBJ2-1	.	TRBV9	TGTGCCAGTTCGCGGGTTTCCTACAATGAGCAGTTCTTC	CASSRVSYNEQFF
.	TRBJ1-1	.	TRBV28	TGTGCCAGCCTCTCCGTTAGGTACCTAAACACTGAAGCTTTCTTT	CASLSVRYLNTEAFF
few	TRBJ2-7	.	TRBV7-9	TGTGCCAGCAGCACTCAGGGGGGCCCCTACGAGCAGTACTTC	CASSTQGGPYEQYF
few	TRBJ2-5	TRBD1	TRBV7-2	TGTGCCAGCAGCTTACCATCGACAGGGCAAGAGACCCAGTACTTC	CASSLPSTGQETQYF
.	TRBJ2-7	TRBD2	TRBV5-1	TGCGCCAGCAGCGGAGCGGGGGAAGTGGACGAGCAGTACTTC	CASSGAGEVDEQYF
few	TRBJ2-7	.	TRBV10-3	TGTGCCATCAGTGAGTCGCCTTACGAGCAGTACTTC	CAISESPYEQYF
.	TRBJ2-5	.	TRBV21-1	TGTGCCAGCAGCAAAGTATCGGCAGGGGGGACAGAGACCCAGTACTTC	CASSKVSAGGTETQYF
.	TRBJ2-1	.	TRBV28	TGTGCCAGCAGTTTCCTGGGGTTGGAGCAGTTCTTC	CASSFLGLEQFF